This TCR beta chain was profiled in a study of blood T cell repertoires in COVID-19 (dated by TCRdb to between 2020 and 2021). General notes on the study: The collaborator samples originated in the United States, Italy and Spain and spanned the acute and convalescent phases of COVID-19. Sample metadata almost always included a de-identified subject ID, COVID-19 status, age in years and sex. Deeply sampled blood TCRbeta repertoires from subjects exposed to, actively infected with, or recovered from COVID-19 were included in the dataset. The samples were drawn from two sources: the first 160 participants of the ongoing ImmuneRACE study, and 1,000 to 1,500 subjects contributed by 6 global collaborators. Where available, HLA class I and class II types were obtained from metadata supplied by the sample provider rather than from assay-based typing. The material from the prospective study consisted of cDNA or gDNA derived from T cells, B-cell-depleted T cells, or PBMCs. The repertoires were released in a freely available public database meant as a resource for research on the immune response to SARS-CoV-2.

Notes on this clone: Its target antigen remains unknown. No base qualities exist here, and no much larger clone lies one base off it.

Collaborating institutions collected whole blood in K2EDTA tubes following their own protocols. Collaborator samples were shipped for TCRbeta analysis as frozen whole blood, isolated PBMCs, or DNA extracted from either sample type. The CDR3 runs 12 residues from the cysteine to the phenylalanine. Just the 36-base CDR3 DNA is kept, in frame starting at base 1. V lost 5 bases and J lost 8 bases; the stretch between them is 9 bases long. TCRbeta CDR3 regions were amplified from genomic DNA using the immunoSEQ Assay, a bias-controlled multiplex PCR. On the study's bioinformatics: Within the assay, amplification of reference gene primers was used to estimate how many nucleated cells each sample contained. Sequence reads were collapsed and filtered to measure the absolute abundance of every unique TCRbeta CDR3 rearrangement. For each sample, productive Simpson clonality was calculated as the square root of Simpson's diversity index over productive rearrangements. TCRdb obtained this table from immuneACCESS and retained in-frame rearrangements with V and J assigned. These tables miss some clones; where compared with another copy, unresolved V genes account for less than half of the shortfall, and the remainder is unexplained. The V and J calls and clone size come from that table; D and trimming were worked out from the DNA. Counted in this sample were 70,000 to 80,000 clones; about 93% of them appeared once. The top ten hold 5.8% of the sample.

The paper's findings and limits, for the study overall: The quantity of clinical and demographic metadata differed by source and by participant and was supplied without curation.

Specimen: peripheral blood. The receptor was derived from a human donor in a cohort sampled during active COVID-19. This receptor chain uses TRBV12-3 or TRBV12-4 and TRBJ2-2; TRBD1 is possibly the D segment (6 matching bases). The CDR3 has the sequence CASSPGTGELFF. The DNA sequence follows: TGTGCCAGCAGTCCTGGGACAGGGGAGCTGTTTTTT.